These T cell receptor beta chains were read from a single sample in a study of control samples from healthy donors and cancer patients. Using immunoSEQ multiplex PCR, the repertoire was profiled, and TCRdb retains in-frame clones only, with some absent. The profile shows around 59,000 clones, roughly 90% of them singletons. The source material was PBMCs. The receptor set was obtained from a man aged 40-55 years with colorectal cancer. Each CDR3 is given without its conserved first and last residue.

V gene: TRBV5-6; J gene: TRBJ1-4; CDR3 protein: ASSPQTGSNEKLF
V gene: TRBV9; J gene: TRBJ1-1; CDR3 protein: ASSAPIGGLATEAF
V gene: TRBV30; J gene: TRBJ1-2; CDR3 protein: AWSGRPNYGYT
V gene: TRBV2; J gene: TRBJ1-1; CDR3 protein: ASQDRGFAEAF
V gene: TRBV12-3/TRBV12-4; J gene: TRBJ1-2; CDR3 protein: ASRTGTRYGYT
V gene: TRBV15; J gene: TRBJ1-5; CDR3 protein: ATSRDKLEEEPQH
V gene: TRBV5-1; J gene: TRBJ2-1; CDR3 protein: ASSPGARGQNEQF
V gene: TRBV27; J gene: TRBJ1-1; CDR3 protein: ASSWGGLNTEAF
V gene: TRBV5-1; J gene: TRBJ2-3; CDR3 protein: ASSSQSAARGDTQY
V gene: TRBV18; J gene: TRBJ1-1; CDR3 protein: ASSVQAQNTEAF
V gene: TRBV5-8; J gene: TRBJ2-5; CDR3 protein: ASSLASVRWETQY
V gene: TRBV6-6; J gene: TRBJ1-1; CDR3 protein: ASVTGGGTEAF
V gene: TRBV7-9; J gene: TRBJ1-1; CDR3 protein: ASSFSDTEAF
V gene: TRBV11-3; J gene: TRBJ2-1; CDR3 protein: ASRRANEQF
V gene: TRBV7-8; J gene: TRBJ1-3; CDR3 protein: ASSPQFSGNTIY
V gene: TRBV5-1; J gene: TRBJ2-7; CDR3 protein: ASSLGSTYEQY
V gene: TRBV9; J gene: TRBJ2-1; CDR3 protein: ASSVGVGTGAYNEQF
V gene: TRBV10-2; J gene: TRBJ2-2; CDR3 protein: ASSGLAGGTGELF
V gene: TRBV25-1; J gene: TRBJ1-2; CDR3 protein: ASTKGQGAGGYT
V gene: TRBV6-5; J gene: TRBJ2-7; CDR3 protein: ASTLGTGLYEQY
V gene: TRBV11-3; J gene: TRBJ1-1; CDR3 protein: ASSEHLNTEAF
V gene: TRBV7-8; J gene: TRBJ1-2; CDR3 protein: ASSQPSGQGIYGYT
V gene: TRBV5-1; J gene: TRBJ2-1; CDR3 protein: ASSLVDSRDEQF
V gene: TRBV9; J gene: TRBJ1-3; CDR3 protein: ASSPRTGYRNTIY
V gene: TRBV7-3; J gene: TRBJ1-4; CDR3 protein: ASSSTGGEKLF
V gene: TRBV3-1/TRBV3-2; J gene: TRBJ1-2; CDR3 protein: ASSLSGTDSGYT
V gene: TRBV7-3; J gene: TRBJ2-3; CDR3 protein: ASSKKVLAETSTDTQY
V gene: TRBV2; J gene: TRBJ1-6; CDR3 protein: ASRTATTNNSPLH
V gene: TRBV19; J gene: TRBJ2-2; CDR3 protein: ASSMSFGANTGELF
V gene: TRBV19; J gene: TRBJ1-1; CDR3 protein: ASSPPGKANTEAF
V gene: TRBV7-8; J gene: TRBJ1-4; CDR3 protein: ASSLGTGDNEKLF
V gene: TRBV10-2; J gene: TRBJ1-1; CDR3 protein: ASSEGEAF
V gene: TRBV30; J gene: TRBJ1-5; CDR3 protein: AWRRTPTSNQPQH
V gene: TRBV24-1; J gene: TRBJ2-5; CDR3 protein: ATSDRQGSQETQY
V gene: TRBV14; J gene: TRBJ1-1; CDR3 protein: ASSQLNRDLNTEAF
V gene: TRBV4-1; J gene: TRBJ1-2; CDR3 protein: ASSKPDGISYGYT
V gene: TRBV6-2/TRBV6-3; J gene: TRBJ2-7; CDR3 protein: ASSYLGLPYEQY
V gene: TRBV21-1; J gene: TRBJ1-4; CDR3 protein: ASSTRQGPTNEKLF
V gene: TRBV5-1; J gene: TRBJ1-6; CDR3 protein: ASSLGWDRDNSPLH
V gene: TRBV18; J gene: TRBJ1-1; CDR3 protein: ASSPDINTEAF
V gene: TRBV7-3; J gene: TRBJ2-3; CDR3 protein: ASSPRGDGGVTDTQY
V gene: TRBV7-2; J gene: TRBJ2-1; CDR3 protein: ASSLLRLVNEQF
V gene: TRBV6-5; J gene: TRBJ1-1; CDR3 protein: ATGTGGAAGTEAF
V gene: TRBV9; J gene: TRBJ2-5; CDR3 protein: ASSAGTLKEETQY
V gene: TRBV30; J gene: TRBJ1-4; CDR3 protein: AWSTGRGNEKLF